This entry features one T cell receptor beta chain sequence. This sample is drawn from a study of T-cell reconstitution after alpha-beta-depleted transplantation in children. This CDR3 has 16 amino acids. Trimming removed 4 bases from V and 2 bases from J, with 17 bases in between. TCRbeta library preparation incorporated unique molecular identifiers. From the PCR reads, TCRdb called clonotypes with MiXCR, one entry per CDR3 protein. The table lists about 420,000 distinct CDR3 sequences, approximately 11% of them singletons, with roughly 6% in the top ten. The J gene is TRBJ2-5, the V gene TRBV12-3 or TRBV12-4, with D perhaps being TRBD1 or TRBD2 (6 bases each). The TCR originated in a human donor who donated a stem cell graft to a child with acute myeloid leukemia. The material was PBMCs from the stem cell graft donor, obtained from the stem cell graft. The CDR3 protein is CASSWTDWTTQETQYF. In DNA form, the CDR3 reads TGTGCCAGCAGTTGGACAGACTGGACTACTCAAGAGACCCAGTACTTC.